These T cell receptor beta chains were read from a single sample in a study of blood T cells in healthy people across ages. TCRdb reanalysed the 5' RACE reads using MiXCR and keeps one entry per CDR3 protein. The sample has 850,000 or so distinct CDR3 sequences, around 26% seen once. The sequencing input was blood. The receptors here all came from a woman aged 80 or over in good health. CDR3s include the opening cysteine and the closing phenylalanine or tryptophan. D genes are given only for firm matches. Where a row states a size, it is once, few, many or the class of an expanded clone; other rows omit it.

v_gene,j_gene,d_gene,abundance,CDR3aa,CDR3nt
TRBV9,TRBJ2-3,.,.,CANSGWPQQGGTDTQYF,TGTGCCAACAGCGGTTGGCCCCAGCAGGGGGGGACAGATACGCAGTATTTT
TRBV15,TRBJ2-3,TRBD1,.,CATSPRQGTPDTQYF,TGTGCCACCAGCCCCAGACAGGGGACGCCAGATACGCAGTATTTT
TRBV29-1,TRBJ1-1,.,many,CSVTPRRVTEAFF,TGCAGCGTTACCCCCCGCAGGGTCACTGAAGCTTTCTTT
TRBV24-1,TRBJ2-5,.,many,CATSGREETQYF,TGTGCCACCAGTGGCAGGGAAGAGACCCAGTACTTC
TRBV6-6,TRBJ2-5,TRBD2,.,CVSSRGDAETQYF,TGTGTCAGCAGTCGGGGGGATGCAGAGACCCAGTACTTC
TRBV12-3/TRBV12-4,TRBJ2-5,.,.,CASSLRSETETQYF,TGTGCCAGCAGTTTGCGATCCGAGACGGAGACCCAGTACTTC
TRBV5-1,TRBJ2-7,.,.,CASSLPRDSYHEQYF,TGCGCCAGCAGCTTGCCGCGGGACTCTTATCACGAGCAGTACTTC
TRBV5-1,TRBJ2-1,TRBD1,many,CASSPGTGFDEQFF,TGCGCCAGCAGCCCGGGGACAGGGTTCGATGAGCAGTTCTTC
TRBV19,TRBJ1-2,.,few,CASSSRRQGNINYGYTF,TGTGCCAGTAGTTCAAGACGTCAGGGGAATATTAACTATGGCTACACCTTC
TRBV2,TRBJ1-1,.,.,CASSERQALTNTEAFF,TGTGCCAGCAGTGAACGGCAGGCATTGACGAACACTGAAGCTTTCTTT
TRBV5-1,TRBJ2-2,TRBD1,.,CASTGGTGGTGELFF,TGCGCCAGCACCGGGGGGACAGGGGGCACCGGGGAGCTGTTTTTT
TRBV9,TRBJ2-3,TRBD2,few,CASSVVGLAGGRFKTDTQYF,TGTGCCAGCAGCGTAGTTGGACTAGCGGGGGGGCGTTTCAAGACAGATACGCAGTATTTT
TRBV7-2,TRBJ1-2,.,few,CASSLAAGNYGYTF,TGTGCCAGCAGCTTAGCCGCGGGGAACTATGGCTACACCTTC
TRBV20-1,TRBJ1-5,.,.,CSAGIGGIGQPQHF,TGCAGTGCTGGAATCGGGGGGATTGGACAGCCCCAGCATTTT
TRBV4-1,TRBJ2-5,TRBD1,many,CASSQDGQGQGETQYF,TGCGCCAGCAGCCAAGACGGACAGGGGCAAGGAGAGACCCAGTACTTC
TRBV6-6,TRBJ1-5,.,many,CASSLGRAGDQPQHF,TGTGCCAGCTCCCTAGGAAGAGCAGGGGATCAGCCCCAGCATTTT
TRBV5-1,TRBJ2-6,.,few,CASSLESSGANVLTF,TGCGCCAGCAGCCTTGAGAGCTCTGGGGCCAACGTCCTGACTTTC
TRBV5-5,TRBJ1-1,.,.,CASSYLGGAYTEAFF,TGTGCCAGCAGCTACTTAGGGGGAGCGTACACTGAGGCTTTCTTT
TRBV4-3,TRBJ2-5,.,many,CASSQDDFFISGGRVETQYF,TGCGCCAGCAGCCAAGACGATTTTTTTATCTCCGGGGGACGTGTGGAGACCCAGTACTTC
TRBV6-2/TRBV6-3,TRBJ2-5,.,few,CASSSDGGRPETQYF,TGTGCCAGCAGTTCGGATGGGGGGCGTCCAGAGACCCAGTACTTC
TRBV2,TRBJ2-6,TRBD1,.,CVSVRGRDTSGANVLTF,TGTGTCAGCGTGAGGGGGCGAGACACCTCTGGGGCCAACGTCCTGACTTTC
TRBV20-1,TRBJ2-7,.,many,CSGGILYSYEQYF,TGCAGTGGAGGAATTTTATACTCCTACGAGCAGTACTTC
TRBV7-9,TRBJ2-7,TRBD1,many,CASTPKTGIGGEQYF,TGTGCCAGCACCCCTAAGACAGGGATAGGAGGCGAGCAGTACTTC
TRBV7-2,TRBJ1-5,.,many,CASSLDNQPQHF,TGTGCCAGCAGCTTAGACAATCAGCCCCAGCATTTT
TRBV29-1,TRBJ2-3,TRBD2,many,CSVEGPTSGGQGDTQYF,TGCAGCGTTGAAGGTCCGACTAGCGGGGGGCAGGGGGATACGCAGTATTTT
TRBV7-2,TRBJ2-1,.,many,CASSLDSDQPSNEQFF,TGTGCCAGCAGCTTAGACTCGGATCAGCCCTCCAATGAGCAGTTCTTC
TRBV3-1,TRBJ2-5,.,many,CASSHRGTMEETQYF,TGTGCCAGCAGCCACAGGGGCACCATGGAAGAGACCCAGTACTTC
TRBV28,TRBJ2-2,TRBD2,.,CASSRTSGGVHGELFF,TGTGCCAGCAGCCGGACTAGCGGGGGGGTGCACGGGGAGCTGTTTTTT
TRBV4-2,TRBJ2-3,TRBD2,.,CASSQDLSSGGSDTQYF,TGTGCCAGCAGCCAAGATTTGTCTAGCGGGGGCTCCGATACGCAGTATTTT
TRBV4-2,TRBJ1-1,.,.,CASSHNAGGLAEAFF,TGTGCCAGCAGCCACAACGCGGGGGGATTGGCTGAAGCTTTCTTT
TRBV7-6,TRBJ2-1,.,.,CASSLGSGSGEQFF,TGTGCTAGCAGCTTAGGTTCGGGCAGCGGAGAGCAGTTCTTC
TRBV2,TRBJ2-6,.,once,CASSGTRISGVNVLTF,TGTGCCAGCAGTGGTACAAGGATCTCTGGGGTCAACGTCCTGACTTTC
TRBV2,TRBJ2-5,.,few,CASSVWETQYF,TGTGCCAGCAGTGTTTGGGAGACCCAGTACTTC
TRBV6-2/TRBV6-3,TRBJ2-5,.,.,CASSTGGSYQETQYF,TGTGCCAGCAGTACTGGCGGGTCCTACCAAGAGACCCAGTACTTC
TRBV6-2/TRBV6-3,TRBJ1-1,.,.,CASSPTGGMNAEAFF,TGTGCCAGCAGCCCCACTGGGGGGATGAACGCTGAAGCTTTCTTT
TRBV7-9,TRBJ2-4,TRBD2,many,CASSSRLANIQYF,TGTGCCAGCAGCTCCCGACTAGCAAACATTCAGTACTTC
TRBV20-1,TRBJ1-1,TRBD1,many,CSARGGQSTEAFF,TGCAGTGCTAGAGGGGGACAGAGCACTGAAGCTTTCTTT
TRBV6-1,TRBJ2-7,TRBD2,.,CASLSGLEAYNEQYF,TGTGCCAGCTTATCGGGACTAGAGGCCTACAATGAGCAGTACTTC
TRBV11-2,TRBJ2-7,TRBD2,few,CASSPISGAYNEQYF,TGTGCCAGCAGCCCAATTAGCGGGGCCTACAATGAGCAGTACTTC